This record looks at one T cell receptor (beta chain) sequence and its context. This specimen comes from a study of T cells in Graves' hyperthyroidism and ophthalmopathy. Researchers amplified the TCR beta CDR3 regions from RNA transcripts. In the first-round RT-PCR of the TCR CDR3, the HTBI primer set was used. MiXCR was run by TCRdb on the multiplex PCR reads, yielding one entry per CDR3 protein. The sample yields approximately 380,000 distinct CDR3 sequences, around 15% seen once. Exclusion of a patient resulted from uncontrolled infection, other autoimmune disease, pregnancy or lactation. The CDR3 has 15 residues. The germline CDR1 and CDR2 sequences are SNHLY and FYNNEI. The V and J ends lost 3 bases and 3 bases, in that order; junction bases with no gene match: 5.

This chain links TRBV2 with TRBJ1-5; TRBD1 matches 7 bases. The source is a man in his fifties or sixties with Graves' ophthalmopathy. Sequencing was done on a sample of blood. The CDR3 sequence: CASSDSGGPNQPQHF. The CDR3 DNA reads TGTGCCAGCAGTGATTCAGGGGGGCCCAATCAGCCCCAGCATTTT.